What follows are 12 T cell receptor beta chains derived from one specimen sequenced in a study of T cell responses to AZD1222 COVID-19 vaccine. The data were produced by immunoSEQ multiplex PCR, yet TCRdb's version contains in-frame clones alone and is incomplete. In the table there are approximately 120,000 clones, about 87% of which are singletons. The source material was peripheral blood, sampled on day 0 of AZD1222 vaccination. These receptors came from an adult in good health.

J is TRBJ2-5 and V is TRBV10-3; 10 nucleotides line up with TRBD2. Trimming cost V 5 bases and J 5 bases; bases outside gene matches: 11. CDR3 length: 16 residues. Germline V gene sequence: CDR1 ENHRY, CDR2 SYGVKD. CDR3 region: CAISSSGRNGGETQYF. In DNA, the CDR3 is TGTGCCATCAGTTCTAGCGGGAGAAACGGGGGGGAGACCCAGTACTTC.

V gene TRBV2 combines with J gene TRBJ2-5; a possible D gene is TRBD1 (5 bases). The CDR3 covers 13 residues. V dropped 6 bases and J dropped 3 bases, with 11 bases sitting between them. Germline values: CDR1 SNHLY, CDR2 FYNNEI. This chain's CDR3 is CASRPRGKETQYF. Here the CDR3 DNA reads TGTGCCAGCAGACCTAGGGGCAAAGAGACCCAGTACTTC.

In the case of this clone: Different DNA sequences within this sample yield the same CDR3. V usage is TRBV9 and J usage is TRBJ2-2; 11 bases agree with TRBD2. The CDR3 is made up of 18 amino acids. CDR1 and CDR2 from the germline V gene are SGDLS and YYNGEE. J was trimmed by 6 bases and V by 0 bases; bases with no gene match: 10. CDR3 in amino acids: CASSVVGTSGSGPGELFF. The DNA for the CDR3 is TGTGCCAGCAGCGTAGTCGGGACTAGCGGAAGTGGGCCCGGGGAGCTGTTTTTT.

This sequence joins TRBV7-9 and TRBJ1-2; D unclear. Germline values: CDR1 SEHNR, CDR2 FQNEAQ (reference sequence). Trimming removed 1 base from V and 3 bases from J, with 6 bases in between. The CDR3 is made up of 13 amino acids. CDR3 nucleotides: TGTGCCAGCAGCTTAGGAGGATACTATGGCTACACCTTC. Translating gives CASSLGGYYGYTF.

V gene TRBV7-3 combines with J gene TRBJ2-1; 9 bases line up with TRBD2. J lost 2 bases, V lost 5 bases, and 4 bases had no gene match. The CDR3 is made up of 15 amino acids. Germline V gene lookup returns CDR1 SGHTA and CDR2 FQGTGA. The CDR3 protein is CASSPPSGAYNEQFF. The CDR3 DNA is TGTGCCAGCAGCCCCCCTAGCGGGGCCTACAATGAGCAGTTCTTC.

V usage is TRBV5-8 and J usage is TRBJ2-7; the D call may be TRBD1 or TRBD2 (5 bases each). CDR3 length: 14 amino acids. The germline V gene encodes CDR1 SGHTS and CDR2 YDEGEE. Trimming removed 6 bases at V and 3 bases at J, with 16 bases between. The CDR3 loop reads CASTIYRDGYEQYF. The CDR3 nucleotides read TGTGCCAGCACCATATACCGGGACGGCTACGAGCAGTACTTC.

V gene TRBV10-3 combines with J gene TRBJ2-1, with 10 bases fitting TRBD2. Germline loops: CDR1 ENHRY, CDR2 SYGVKD. Trimming cost V 3 bases and J 8 bases; bases outside gene matches: 4. The CDR3 is 14 amino acids. This CDR3 is CAISEAGGLDEQFF. Written as DNA, the CDR3 is TGTGCCATCAGTGAAGCGGGGGGGTTAGATGAGCAGTTCTTC.

This chain joins TRBV5-1 and TRBJ1-4; D unresolved. V shed 7 bases and J shed 0 bases, with 13 bases lying between them. Germline V gives CDR1 SGHRS, CDR2 YFSETQ. The CDR3 length is 15 residues. The CDR3 DNA sequence: TGCGCCAGCTCCCCCCGAACCGCAACTAATGAAAAACTGTTTTTT. The encoded protein is CASSPRTATNEKLFF.

The chain combines TRBV5-1 with TRBJ1-1; tentative D call: TRBD1 (6 bases). There are 15 residues in the CDR3. Germline V gives CDR1 SGHRS, CDR2 YFSETQ. The V and J ends lost 2 bases and 1 base respectively, with 12 bases between them. For the CDR3, the DNA is TGCGCCAGCAGCTTAACATTAGGGGGGAACACTGAAGCTTTCTTT. Translating gives CASSLTLGGNTEAFF.

This rearrangement joins TRBV18 to TRBJ1-5, with D perhaps TRBD1 (5 bases). V shed 1 base and J shed 3 bases, with 13 bases lying between them. CDR1 is KGHSH, CDR2 LQKENI, per germline. This CDR3 is 16 amino acids long. CDR3 residues: CASSPRGQGDNQPQHF. CDR3 in DNA: TGTGCCAGCTCACCACGCGGCCAGGGAGACAATCAGCCCCAGCATTTT.

V and J are TRBV19 and TRBJ1-2; D gene unclear. The CDR3 runs to 14 residues. In germline, CDR1 is LNHDA, CDR2 SQIVND (reference sequence). V was clipped by 1 base and J by 0 bases, with 6 bases between them. The CDR3 is CASSIAAANYGYTF. CDR3 coding DNA: TGTGCCAGTAGTATAGCGGCAGCTAACTATGGCTACACCTTC.

The gene calls are TRBV27 and TRBJ1-2, with a weak D call TRBD1 (5 bases). V lost 7 bases to trimming and J lost 3 bases, with 24 bases between them. Per germline, CDR1 MNHEY and CDR2 SMNVEV (reference sequence). The CDR3 totals 17 residues. CDR3 loop: CASTLRVGPNLDYGYTF. The CDR3 bases are TGTGCCAGCACTTTGAGGGTGGGGCCCAACCTCGACTATGGCTACACCTTC.